This T cell receptor (beta chain) originates from a study of blood T cell repertoires in COVID-19. About the research overall: The United States, Italy and Spain were the sources of the acute and convalescent COVID-19 samples. The analysed material was cDNA or gDNA that came from T cells, B-cell-depleted T cells, or PBMCs.

CDR1 is SGHDT, CDR2 YYEEEE, per germline. The CDR3 extends over 15 amino acids. Trimming left V 2 bases short and J 4 bases short, with 13 bases between. In the authors' workflow: Quantification of nucleated cells was approximated via reference gene primer amplification. Libraries were prepared by immunoSEQ multiplex PCR; TCRdb keeps only in-frame clonotypes and omits some of them. V and J calls and clone size are given by that table; D and trimming were obtained from the DNA. The sample shows roughly 76,000 clones, approximately 80% of them seen only once. Sequencing was done on a sample of peripheral blood. The V and J genes are TRBV5-6 and TRBJ1-5; D is possibly TRBD1 (5 bases). The TCR originated in a human donor in a cohort sampled during active COVID-19. CDR3 sequence: CASSLRQGLNQPQHF. The CDR3 DNA reads TGTGCCAGCAGCTTACGGCAGGGACTTAATCAGCCCCAGCATTTT.